Sequencing of this T cell receptor (beta chain) was carried out in a study of T cell responses to AZD1222 COVID-19 vaccine. Study results and limitations: Just six AZD1222 recipients were seropositive at baseline.

The count of this clone is one. Its antigen is still unknown. This CDR3 region has 13 residues. Trimming stripped 6 bases from V and 7 bases from J, with 15 bases between. CDR1 is MDHEN and CDR2 is SYDVKM in the germline V gene. The repertoire was sequenced with immunoSEQ multiplex PCR; TCRdb's copy has only in-frame clones and lacks some. The repertoire holds tens of thousands of clones, approximately 80% seen once, with roughly 18% in the top ten. Sequenced material: peripheral blood, taken 28 days after the second AZD1222 dose. This TCR came from an adult who received the AZD1222 COVID-19 vaccine. The chain has TRBV28 and TRBJ1-2, with D possibly matching TRBD1 (6 bases). For the CDR3, the DNA is TGTGCCAGCAGGACCGGGGGCGCAGGTGGCTACACCTTC. This translates into CASRTGGAGGYTF.